The next 20 T cell receptor beta chains were all read from a single sample in a study of CD8+CD57+ T cells in acquired aplastic anemia. Genomic DNA provided the template from which TCR beta VDJ and CDR3 profiles were obtained. MiXCR, applied by TCRdb to the reads, yields one record per CDR3 protein. Altogether roughly 300,000 distinct CDR3 sequences are present, around 60% being singletons, with the ten largest covering 7.5% to 9%. The sequenced material came from sorted CD4+, CD8+, or CD8+CD57+ T cells (not recorded which) from PBMCs. The receptors derive from a human donor with severe aplastic anemia or a healthy control (not recorded which).

The CDR3: CATSRGVDYGYTF. Written as DNA, the CDR3 is TGTGCCACCAGCAGAGGAGTGGACTATGGCTACACCTTC. V gene TRBV15 combines with J gene TRBJ1-2; D remains ambiguous. V was clipped by 1 base and J by 3 bases, with 6 bases between them. The CDR3 covers 13 residues. Germline V CDR1 and CDR2: LNHNV, YYDKDF (reference sequence).

Ten or more counts support this clonotype. The V gene is TRBV7-9, the J gene TRBJ1-2; 7 bases match TRBD1. Trimming took 4 bases from V and 1 from J; bases not matched to a gene: 18. CDR1 and CDR2 (germline): SEHNR, FQNEAQ (reference sequence). This CDR3 spans 19 amino acids. DNA of the CDR3: TGTGCCAGCAGCTGGGCATTACAGGGGCGCACCCCGATTAACTATGGCTACACCTTC. Translation gives CASSWALQGRTPINYGYTF.

Concerning this clonotype itself: One end of the junction fails to match germline, which may point to a read error. In DNA form, the CDR3 reads TGCAGTGCTAGGAGCGGGAGTAACTACGAGCGGTACTTC. Protein product: CSARSGSNYERYF. V is TRBV20-1 and J is TRBJ2-7; 8 bases are a match to TRBD2. The CDR3 loop spans 13 amino acids. Germline V gives CDR1 DFQATT, CDR2 SNEGSKA (reference sequence).

Only a few counts were recorded for this clonotype. This chain uses TRBV20-1 with TRBJ1-1, with no clear D. Germline V gene sequence: CDR1 DFQATT, CDR2 SNEGSKA (reference sequence). This CDR3 spans 11 amino acids. V lost 6 bases, J lost 5 bases, and 10 bases lay in between. In DNA, the CDR3 is TGCAGTGCCCCTGGGGATACTGAAGCTTTCTTT. Residues: CSAPGDTEAFF.

The rearrangement joins TRBV2 to TRBJ2-2; D remains unclear. Trimming removed 4 bases at V and 1 base at J, with 10 bases between. This CDR3 is built from 15 residues. Per the germline V gene, CDR1 is SNHLY and CDR2 is FYNNEI. CDR3 coding DNA: TGTGCCAGCAGTGCGACCACAGAGAACACCGGGGAGCTGTTTTTT. Translating it yields CASSATTENTGELFF.

V usage is TRBV29-1 and J usage is TRBJ2-3, with TRBD1 matching over 8 bases. The CDR3 extends over 14 amino acids. Germline CDR1 and CDR2: SQVTM and ANQGSEA. Unmatched junction bases numbered 6, after V lost 6 bases and J lost 1 base. The CDR3 sequence: CSVLGTGRTDTQYF. The CDR3, as DNA: TGCAGCGTCCTTGGGACAGGCCGCACAGATACGCAGTATTTT.

The chain combines TRBV12-3 or TRBV12-4 with TRBJ1-1; D possibly corresponds to TRBD1 (5 bases). The CDR3 is made up of 14 amino acids. V was cut by 6 bases and J by 0 bases, with 11 bases left in between. CDR3 sequence (DNA): TGTGCCAGCAGCCGACAGACCATGAACACTGAAGCTTTCTTT. Encoded protein: CASSRQTMNTEAFF.

The count of this clonotype is one. This chain connects TRBV7-9 to TRBJ1-1; D ambiguous. Deletions cut 1 base from V and 5 bases from J, with 11 bases between. From germline, CDR1 is SEHNR and CDR2 FQNEAQ (reference sequence). CDR3 size: 14 residues. CDR3 amino acids: CASSLGSGQTEAFF. Written as DNA, the CDR3 is TGTGCCAGCAGCTTAGGCTCCGGTCAAACTGAAGCTTTCTTT. Combining the CDR3 with reference TRBV7-9 and TRBJ1-1 gives the whole variable domain DTGVSQNPRHKITKRGQNVTFRCDPISEHNRLYWYRQTLGQGPEFLTYFQNEAQLEKSRLLSDRFSAERPKGSFSTLEIQRTEQGDSAMYLCASSLGSGQTEAFFGQGTRLTVV.

This clonotype was found once. V is TRBV7-9 and J is TRBJ2-1, with 10 bases that match TRBD2. The trim removed 5 bases at V and 3 bases at J, leaving 7 bases unmatched. The CDR3 extends over 16 amino acids. CDR1 and CDR2 (germline): SEHNR, FQNEAQ (reference sequence). CDR3 DNA: TGTGCCAGCAGCCCCGGGACTAGCGAGATCTACAATGAGCAGTTCTTC. Translating it yields CASSPGTSEIYNEQFF.

The gene calls are TRBV20-1 and TRBJ2-7, with a tentative D call TRBD1 (5 bases). Germline V CDR1 and CDR2: DFQATT, SNEGSKA (reference sequence). The CDR3 is 11 residues long. The ends were cut back, 3 bases at V and 5 bases at J, with 8 bases in the middle. In nucleotides, the CDR3 is TGCAGTGCTAGTAAGGGGCACGAGCAGTACTTC. This sequence encodes CSASKGHEQYF.

The J gene is TRBJ1-4, the V gene TRBV9, with a tentative D call TRBD1 (5 bases). CDR1 is SGDLS and CDR2 is YYNGEE in the germline V gene. CDR3 length equals 15 residues. Deletions cut 0 bases from V and 5 bases from J, with 11 bases between. CDR3 nucleotide sequence: TGTGCCAGCAGCGTAGGGACATCAAGAAATGAAAAACTGTTTTTT. This codes for CASSVGTSRNEKLFF.

The V call is TRBV24-1, the J call TRBJ1-2; D is unresolved. Germline V gene sequence: CDR1 KGHDR, CDR2 SFDVKD. This CDR3 contains 13 residues. Trimming removed 4 bases from V and 5 bases from J, with 10 bases in between. CDR3 sequence (DNA): TGTGCCACCAGTGACTCCGGGTTTTATGGCTACACCTTC. This gives the protein CATSDSGFYGYTF.

This clonotype was seen a handful of times. The rearrangement uses TRBV6-2 or TRBV6-3 and TRBJ1-2; 7 nucleotides align to TRBD1. This CDR3 is 15 amino acids long. V lost 6 bases to trimming and J lost 4 bases; unmatched junction nucleotides: 11. From germline, CDR1 is MNHEY and CDR2 SVGEGT. In DNA, the CDR3 is TGTGCCAGCAGCGAACCCGGACAGGCCGGCTATGGCTACACCTTC. This translates into CASSEPGQAGYGYTF.

Only a few counts were recorded for this clonotype. The V and J genes are TRBV9 and TRBJ2-1; the D gene is possibly TRBD1 (6 bases). The length of the CDR3 is 11 residues. V was trimmed by 2 bases and J by 9 bases, leaving 6 bases between them. Germline V gene sequence: CDR1 SGDLS, CDR2 YYNGEE. CDR3 in DNA: TGTGCCAGCAGCGTGGACAGTGAGCAGTTCTTC. Amino acid sequence: CASSVDSEQFF.

CDR3 sequence (DNA): TGCGCCAGCAGTGATGGATCGGCGGGGGACGGCGCTGAAGCTTTCTTT. Translated, it gives CASSDGSAGDGAEAFF. The chain links TRBV10-1 to TRBJ1-1, with D maybe TRBD1 (5 bases). Per germline, CDR1 WNHNN and CDR2 SYGVQD (reference sequence). Trimming removed 3 bases from V and 6 bases from J, with 20 bases in between. The CDR3 totals 16 residues.

There are many counts of this clonotype. The chain has TRBV7-3 and TRBJ2-2, with TRBD2 as a possible D gene (6 bases). V shed 5 bases and J shed 5 bases, with 18 bases lying between them. The length of the CDR3 is 16 residues. Germline values: CDR1 SGHTA, CDR2 FQGTGA. Written as DNA, the CDR3 is TGTGCCAGCAGCGAAAGCGGGCTAACTAGTACCGGGGAGCTGTTTTTT. Residues: CASSESGLTSTGELFF.

The chain links TRBV20-1 to TRBJ2-7; D perhaps matches TRBD1 (6 bases). The germline gives CDR1 DFQATT, CDR2 SNEGSKA (reference sequence). The CDR3 consists of 13 residues. V lost 6 bases to trimming and J lost 6 bases, with 18 bases between them. The CDR3 region has the DNA TGCAGTGCCATTTACAGGGCCTCGGGCGAGCAGTACTTC. It yields the protein CSAIYRASGEQYF.

This clonotype was seen just once. The chain recombines TRBV2 with TRBJ2-2; 8 positions agree with TRBD2. V was clipped by 4 bases and J by 4 bases; unmatched bases: 11. Looked up from germline, CDR1 is SNHLY and CDR2 is FYNNEI. CDR3 length equals 17 residues. The CDR3 region is CASSGPRGGSFTGELFF. CDR3 coding DNA: TGTGCCAGCAGTGGGCCTCGGGGGGGTTCATTCACCGGGGAGCTGTTTTTT.

This clonotype has a single count. The chain links TRBV20-1 to TRBJ2-7, with 9 nucleotides matching TRBD2. The V and J ends lost 1 base and 5 bases, in that order; junction bases with no gene match: 9. This CDR3 comprises 15 residues. Germline-derived CDR1 and CDR2 are DFQATT and SNEGSKA (reference sequence). As DNA, the CDR3 is TGCAGTGCTAGAGGGGGGACTAGCTCCACCCACGAGCAGTACTTC. It is translated as CSARGGTSSTHEQYF.

The chain joins TRBV10-2 to TRBJ1-4; possible D gene TRBD1, 5 bases. The CDR3 runs 16 residues. Trimming shortened V by 8 bases and J by 5 bases, and 21 bases separated the two germline ends. Germline V gene lookup returns CDR1 WSHSY and CDR2 SAAADI. DNA for the CDR3: TGCGCCAGCGCGGCCGGCCTGGGACGGAGCAATGAAAAACTGTTTTTT. As protein: CASAAGLGRSNEKLFF.